This TCR beta chain was documented in a study of cytomegalovirus exposure and HLA in healthy donors. Study-wide results and caveats: Earlier results showed most TCR beta V segments being productive about 87% or about 30% of the time. Later, TCR association rates were found to vary by HLA locus, highest for DRB1 and lowest for HLA-C. A later analysis linked a missense variant in DCLRE1C to the trimming of TCR beta V and J genes.

A word on this clone: The antigen remains unidentified.

This CDR3 spans 13 amino acids. Deletions cut 0 bases from V and 4 bases from J, with 4 bases between. Germline CDR1 is MNHEY and CDR2 is SVGAGI. Primers for the PCR totalled 60 Vbeta and 13 Jbeta. Here immunoSEQ multiplex PCR was the method, and the copy in TCRdb shows in-frame clones only, minus some. The sample lists about 120,000 clones, 75% to 90% occurring once. Source material: PBMCs. This chain links TRBV6-5 with TRBJ1-5; no definite D call. This TCR was recovered from a male donor in good health and CMV-seronegative. CDR3 protein: CASSYSQNQPQHF. CDR3 DNA: TGTGCCAGCAGTTACTCGCAGAATCAGCCCCAGCATTTT.